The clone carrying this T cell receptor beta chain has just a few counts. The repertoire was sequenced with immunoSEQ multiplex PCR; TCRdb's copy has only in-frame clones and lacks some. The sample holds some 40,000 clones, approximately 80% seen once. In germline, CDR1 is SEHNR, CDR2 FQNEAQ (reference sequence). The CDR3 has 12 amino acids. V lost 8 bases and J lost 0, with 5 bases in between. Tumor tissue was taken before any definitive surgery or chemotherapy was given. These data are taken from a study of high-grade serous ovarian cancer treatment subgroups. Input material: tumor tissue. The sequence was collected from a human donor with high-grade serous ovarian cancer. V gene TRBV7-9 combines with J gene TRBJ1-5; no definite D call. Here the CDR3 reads CASGHSNQPQHF. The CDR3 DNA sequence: TGTGCCAGCGGGCATAGCAATCAGCCCCAGCATTTT. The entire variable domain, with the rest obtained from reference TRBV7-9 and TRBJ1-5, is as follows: DTGVSQNPRHKITKRGQNVTFRCDPISEHNRLYWYRQTLGQGPEFLTYFQNEAQLEKSRLLSDRFSAERPKGSFSTLEIQRTEQGDSAMYLCASGHSNQPQHFGDGTRLSIL.